The entry below gives a single TCR beta chain sequence along with its context. Its target is unknown. Clones were sequenced by immunoSEQ multiplex PCR, and TCRdb holds only the in-frame ones, with some missing. The repertoire holds 150,000 to 200,000 clones, with roughly 92% as singletons. The source of the sample is a study of T cell responses to AZD1222 COVID-19 vaccine. Study-wide results and limits: Reports indicate that nearly half of spike-specific TCRs are directed at unmutated variant regions. None of the repertoires were sampled until the peak T cell response had passed. Compared with day 0, the breadth and depth of the Spike-specific TCR repertoire rose significantly after two doses of AZD1222. White British ancestry dominated among donors, who included more females, and clonal diversity was possibly underestimated.

This TCR was sampled from an adult who received the AZD1222 COVID-19 vaccine. The sequencing used peripheral blood, collected 28 days after the second AZD1222 dose.

In nucleotides, the CDR3 is TGTGCCAGCAGCCCATTAGCGGGAGTACTCGACAATGAGCAGTTCTTC. Translating it yields CASSPLAGVLDNEQFF. The V and J genes are TRBV7-8 and TRBJ2-1, with 9 bases fitting TRBD2. The germline CDR1 and CDR2 sequences are SGHVS and FQNEAQ. Trimming at V came to 5 bases and at J to 5 bases, leaving 10 bases not matched to a gene. There are 16 residues in the CDR3.